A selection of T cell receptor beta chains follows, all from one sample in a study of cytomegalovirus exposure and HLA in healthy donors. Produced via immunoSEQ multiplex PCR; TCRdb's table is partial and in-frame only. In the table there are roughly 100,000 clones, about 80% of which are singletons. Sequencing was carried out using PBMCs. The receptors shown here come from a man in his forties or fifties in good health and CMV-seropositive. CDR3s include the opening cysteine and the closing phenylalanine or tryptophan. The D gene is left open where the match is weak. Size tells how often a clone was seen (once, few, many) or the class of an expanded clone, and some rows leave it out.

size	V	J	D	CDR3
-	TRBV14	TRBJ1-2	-	CASSQGTTYGYTF
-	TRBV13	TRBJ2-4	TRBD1	CASSRGDRGNIQYF
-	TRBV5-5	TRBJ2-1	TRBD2	CASSLGAGAEEQFF
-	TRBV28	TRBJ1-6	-	CASTTPRGVGSPLHF
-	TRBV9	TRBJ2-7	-	CASGRSGAYEQYF
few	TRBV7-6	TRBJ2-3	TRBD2	CASSPKLAGGSSTDTQYF
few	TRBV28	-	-	CASRGRTGRVEQYF
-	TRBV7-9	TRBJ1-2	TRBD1	CASRVLGQTELVNYGYTF
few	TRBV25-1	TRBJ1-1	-	CASSLTGHNTEAFF
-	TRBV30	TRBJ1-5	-	CAWSEAGDQPQHF
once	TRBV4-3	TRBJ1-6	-	CASSQDGGSNSPLHF
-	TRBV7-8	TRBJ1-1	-	CASSFPGLIRGNTEAFF
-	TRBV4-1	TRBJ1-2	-	CASSQATGTRDYGYTF
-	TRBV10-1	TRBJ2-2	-	CASSDERWKNGELFF
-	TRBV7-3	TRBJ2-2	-	CASSLTRGGELFF
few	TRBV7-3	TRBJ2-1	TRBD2	CASSFTGAGGQFF
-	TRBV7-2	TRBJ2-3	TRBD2	CASRTSGGPDTQYF
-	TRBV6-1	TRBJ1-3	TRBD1	CASRDRTGRNTIYF
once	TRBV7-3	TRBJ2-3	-	CASSVTGTGGTDTQYF
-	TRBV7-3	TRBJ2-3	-	CASSPWGMGTADTQYF
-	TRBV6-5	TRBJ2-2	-	CASSPEGRTSGELFF
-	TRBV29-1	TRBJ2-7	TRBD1	CSVKPGQGTYEQYF
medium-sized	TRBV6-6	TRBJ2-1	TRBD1	CASSPGTGVSYNEQFF
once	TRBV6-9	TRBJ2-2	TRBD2	CASLYGLAGWNTGELFF
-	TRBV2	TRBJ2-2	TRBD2	CASSAGWLAGDTGELFF
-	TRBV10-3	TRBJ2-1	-	CAISAPSRVEQFF
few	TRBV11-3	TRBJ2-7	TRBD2	CASSFRSGNQEEQYF
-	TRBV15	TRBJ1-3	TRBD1	CATSRQGIDGNTIYF
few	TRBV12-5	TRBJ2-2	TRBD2	CASGWRGERINTGELFF
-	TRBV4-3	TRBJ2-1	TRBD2	CASSQSLAGSSYNEQFF
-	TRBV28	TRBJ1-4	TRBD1	CASSLTGDEKLFF
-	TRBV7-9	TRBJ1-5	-	CASSSTGDNQPQHF
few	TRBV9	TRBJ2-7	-	CASSALAQGAHEQYF
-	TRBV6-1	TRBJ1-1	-	CASSSTDYTEAFF
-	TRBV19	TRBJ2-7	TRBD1	CASRIAGTGASYEQYF
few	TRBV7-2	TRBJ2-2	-	CASSLRLGSANTGELFF
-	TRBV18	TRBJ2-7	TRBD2	CASSPRLAGVYEQYF
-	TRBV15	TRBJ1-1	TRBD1	CATSPRTGKNTEAFF
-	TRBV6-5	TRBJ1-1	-	CASSFTGMNTEAFF
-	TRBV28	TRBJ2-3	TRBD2	CASSRAGGRDTQYF
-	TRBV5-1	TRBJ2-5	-	CASSLTAGQETQYF
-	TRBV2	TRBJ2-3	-	CASSEAGGTDTQYF
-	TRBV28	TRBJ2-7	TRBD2	CASSLGLAGEQYF
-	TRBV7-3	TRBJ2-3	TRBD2	CASSQSGRDTQYF
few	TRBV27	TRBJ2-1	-	CASSLRGGGLTYNEQFF
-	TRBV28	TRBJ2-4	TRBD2	CATSLAGDPLAKNIQYF
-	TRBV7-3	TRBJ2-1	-	CASSFKGDISSYNEQFF
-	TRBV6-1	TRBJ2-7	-	CASSEERGGTYEQYF
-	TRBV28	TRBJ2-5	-	CASSLSVYQETQYF
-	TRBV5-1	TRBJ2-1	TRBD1	CASTRLATGDGANEQFF
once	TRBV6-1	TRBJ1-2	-	CASSTQGPGPGYTF
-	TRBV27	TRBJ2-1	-	CASSFQGDWNEQFF
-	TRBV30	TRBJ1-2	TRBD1	CAWRSGGNYGYTF
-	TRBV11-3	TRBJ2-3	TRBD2	CASSPSGGATDTQYF
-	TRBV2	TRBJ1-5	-	CASSLRGGSNQPQHF
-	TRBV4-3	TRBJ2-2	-	CASSQDIQGELFF
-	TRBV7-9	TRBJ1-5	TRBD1	CAFRGHRNQPQHF